This T cell receptor (beta chain) was retrieved from a study of T cells after yellow fever vaccination (dated by TCRdb to about 2019). With respect to the entire study: Using CD3, CD45RA, CCR7 and CD95 staining, memory subsets (EM, EMRA, CM and Tscm) were sorted on a BD FACS Aria III. The SMART-Seq v4 Ultra Low Input RNA kit was used to prepare libraries from fractions with low cell numbers. To follow T-cell clones before and after primary and booster YFV17D yellow fever vaccination, bulk TCR alpha and beta repertoires were sequenced over time. Two healthy male donors made up the cohort, one aged 18 to 30 years and the other aged 30 to 40 years. Blood samples were taken at several timepoints before and after primary and secondary immunization, and bulk PBMC replicates and cell subsets were isolated. Sorting of memory subsets took place on days 0, 15 and 45 and at 18 months after primary vaccination, as well as on days 0, 15 and 45 after the 30-year booster.

Relative to germline, V is 6 bases shorter and J is 2 bases shorter, with 15 bases between their ends. Measured from the cysteine to the phenylalanine, the CDR3 is 15 residues long. Of the read, only the CDR3 DNA is kept; its 45 bases are in frame from base 1. In the germline V gene (reference sequence), CDR1 corresponds to MNHEY and CDR2 to SMNVEV. The meaning of the sample's treatment or condition label: live attenuated yellow fever vaccine strain. A standard Ficoll-Paque protocol was used to isolate PBMCs from peripheral blood. The RNeasy Micro Kit was used to extract RNA from sorted memory subsets. There are many counts of this clonotype. There are no base qualities to consult, and no much larger clone falls within one base. Overall results and qualifications from the work: Only a couple of donors were included in the study, so the extent to which the findings can be generalized is limited. In the sorted memory subsets on day 0, nearly all vaccine-responding clonotypes were below the level of detection. Most clones expanded after primary vaccination were re-detected after the booster (almost 97% of CD4 and 80% to 90% of CD8), suggesting broad memory maintenance. A small fraction of clonotypes showed up in both the CD4 and CD8 compartments, probably as a result of convergent recombination. Compared with the primary T-cell response, the secondary T-cell response was weaker but faster, peaking on day 5 rather than day 15. FACS-sorted repertoires could contain abundant contaminating clonotypes from the bulk population, so computational filtering was required.

Data came from an Illumina NovaSeq 6000. Synthesis of TCR cDNA relied on 5'RACE template switching, a step that introduced a universal primer site along with unique molecular identifiers. Priming for cDNA synthesis came from both the TCR alpha and TCR beta constant segments. Libraries were amplified in two PCR steps, with sample barcodes and sequencing adapters added in the second step. Sequencing of libraries was performed on Illumina HiSeq 2500 (2x100 bp) or NovaSeq (2x150 bp). Per the authors' processing: MIGEC was used to demultiplex reads and collapse the reads into UMI consensus sequences, and MiXCR was used for V(D)J alignment. Vaccine-responding clonotypes were identified with edgeR using replicate PBMC samples, with FDR below 0.01 and a log2 fold change above 5 up to day 15 being required. CD4 or CD8 identity was assigned to each bulk clonotype according to whether the clonotype was present at higher abundance in the sequenced CD4 repertoire or the sequenced CD8 repertoire. To estimate how each clone was distributed across memory phenotypes, clonotype frequencies in memory subsets were weighted by the numbers of FACS-sorted cells. TCRdb cleaned the public reads at Q25 with fastp, built clones with MiXCR and kept in-frame beta chains. Records with the same CDR3 protein are collapsed into one entry carrying the most frequent genes and DNA. Here the V and J calls rest on TCRdb's processing, not on the authors' analysis. Here the sample has 20,000 to 30,000 distinct CDR3 sequences; over 3.5% occur a single time. Less than 50% of the sample is in the top ten clones.

This sequence was found in a man aged 18 to 35 who received the YFV17D yellow fever vaccine. The sample here was PBMCs, either bulk or a sorted T-cell subset (CD4+, CD8+, memory, or dextramer-sorted; not recorded which), taken on the day of the yellow fever booster vaccination. The chain is assembled from TRBV27 and TRBJ2-3; TRBD1 is a possible D gene, resting on 6 matching bases. The DNA reads as follows: TGTGCCAGCAGGTTAAACAGGGTGGACACAGATACGCAGTATTTT. The resulting protein is CASRLNRVDTDTQYF.